This T cell receptor (beta chain) was identified during a study of cytomegalovirus exposure and HLA in healthy donors. Donors likely had unrecorded immune exposures despite being nominally healthy when sampled. This CDR3 is 16 amino acids long. The junction had 17 bases not matched to a gene; V was cut back by 7 bases and J by 8 bases. The germline V gene has CDR1 MDHEN and CDR2 SYDVKM. The PCR contained 60 Vbeta and 13 Jbeta primers. Some clones are missing from TCRdb's copy, which holds only in-frame ones; the method was immunoSEQ multiplex PCR. The repertoire holds about 250,000 clones, with under 80% as singletons.

Sequenced material: PBMCs. The chain uses TRBV28 and TRBJ2-1, with 7 bases matching TRBD2. The source is a female donor in good health and CMV-seronegative. The CDR3 loop reads CASTKLGSGLSHEQFF. CDR3 nucleotide sequence: TGTGCCAGCACCAAGTTAGGTAGCGGGCTCTCCCATGAGCAGTTCTTC.